The clone carrying this T cell receptor (beta chain) showed up just a few times. Its antigen is unknown. The data stem from a study of human T cells and chemical hapten exposure. On the study more broadly: DPC at 2% was the sensitizing agent, placed on roughly 2 cm by roughly 2 cm of upper inner arm skin. The study lasted around 5 months, and patients were dosed weekly with diphenylcyclopropenone on the scalp throughout. Study outcomes and limitations: Because all patients had alopecia, their immune responses might differ from healthy ones.

The CDR3 sequence is 15 residues long. V trimming: 11 bases; J trimming: 4 bases; junction bases outside the gene matches: 12. Germline CDR1 and CDR2: ENHRY and SYGVKD. Indicated time point: pre-sensitization, week 0. Described treatment: therapeutic diphenylcyclopropenone sensitization with weekly scalp DPC. People who gave samples had alopecia, were 18 to 70 years old, and were suitable for DPC. TCRdb recomputed calls from the RACE reads with MiXCR, one row per CDR3 protein. The repertoire holds 280,000 or so distinct CDR3 sequences, with almost 8% as singletons. The sequencing here drew on whole blood, taken in connection with sensitization to the hapten diphenylcyclopropenone (DPC). This chain links TRBV10-3 with TRBJ2-3; 10 bases fit TRBD2. The clonotype comes from a young man with alopecia areata. Some clones in this sample may be carry-over from other donors' samples. CDR3 protein: CAATERGGVADTQYF. In DNA, the CDR3 is TGTGCCGCGACCGAGCGGGGGGGCGTCGCAGATACGCAGTATTTT.